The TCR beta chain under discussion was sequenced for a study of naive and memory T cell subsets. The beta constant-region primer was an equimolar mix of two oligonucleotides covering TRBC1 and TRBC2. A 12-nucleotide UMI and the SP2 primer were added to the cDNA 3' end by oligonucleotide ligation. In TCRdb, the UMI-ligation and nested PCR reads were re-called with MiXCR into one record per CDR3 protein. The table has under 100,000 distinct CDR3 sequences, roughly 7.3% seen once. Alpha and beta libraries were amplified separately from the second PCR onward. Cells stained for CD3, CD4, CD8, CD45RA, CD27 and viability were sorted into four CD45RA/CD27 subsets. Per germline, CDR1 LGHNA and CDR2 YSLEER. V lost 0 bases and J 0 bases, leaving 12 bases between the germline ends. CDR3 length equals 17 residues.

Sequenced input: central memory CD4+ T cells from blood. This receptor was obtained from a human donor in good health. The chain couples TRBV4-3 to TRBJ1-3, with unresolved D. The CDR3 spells CASSQEFARGSGNTIYF. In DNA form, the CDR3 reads TGCGCCAGCAGCCAAGAATTCGCGCGAGGCTCTGGAAACACCATATATTTT.